This T cell receptor beta chain was retrieved from a study of Tregs in tolerant kidney transplant recipients. This CDR3 region has 15 residues. The germline CDR1 and CDR2 sequences are SGHNT and YYREEE (reference sequence). J lost 4 bases, V lost 4 bases, and 5 bases had no gene match. Profiled with immunoSEQ multiplex PCR; TCRdb holds only in-frame clones, not every one. The repertoire consists of about 69,000 clones, with approximately 91% occurring once and the leading ten covering nearly 0.4%. Sequencing was performed on CD4+ T cells from blood, taken before the transplant. This TCR derives from a human donor who received a combined kidney and bone marrow transplant. This chain uses TRBV5-4 with TRBJ2-7; TRBD2 agrees at 13 bases. The CDR3 DNA reads TGTGCCAGCAGCAGACTAGCGGGAGGCGTTTACGAGCAGTACTTC. Translated, it gives CASSRLAGGVYEQYF.